This passage covers 5 T cell receptor beta chains from one sample sequenced in a study of OX40 agonist ivuxolimab in advanced cancers. The repertoire was sequenced with immunoSEQ multiplex PCR; TCRdb's copy has only in-frame clones and lacks some. The sample holds approximately 79,000 clones, around 94% seen once. The source was CD4+ or CD8+ T cells sorted from blood, collected in a trial of the OX40 agonist ivuxolimab. The receptor source for this set is an adult with an advanced solid tumor such as melanoma, head and neck, liver or kidney cancer.

The chain couples TRBV2 to TRBJ2-1, with 12 bases matching TRBD2. J was trimmed by 0 bases and V by 7 bases; bases with no gene match: 13. From germline, CDR1 is SNHLY and CDR2 FYNNEI. The CDR3 runs 19 residues. CDR3 in DNA: TGTGCCAGCATCGATACCGGGACTAGCGGGCTTCCCTCCTACAATGAGCAGTTCTTC. It translates to CASIDTGTSGLPSYNEQFF.

The rearrangement uses TRBV5-4 and TRBJ1-4; TRBD1 agrees at 7 bases. Germline values: CDR1 SGHNT, CDR2 YYREEE (reference sequence). The J segment lost 5 bases and the V segment lost 2 bases, leaving 6 bases of the junction unmatched. The CDR3 consists of 15 residues. As DNA, the CDR3 is TGTGCCAGCAGCTTTTCCGGGACAGCAAATGAAAAACTGTTTTTT. This sequence encodes CASSFSGTANEKLFF.

The sample holds one count of this clone. The CDR3 region is CASSLRPRDQPQHF. The CDR3 DNA reads as TGTGCCAGCAGTTTACGGCCCAGGGATCAGCCCCAGCATTTT. The rearrangement joins TRBV27 to TRBJ1-5; possible D gene TRBD1, 5 bases. Germline V gene lookup returns CDR1 MNHEY and CDR2 SMNVEV (reference sequence). The CDR3 has 14 amino acids. V dropped 2 bases and J dropped 5 bases, with 10 bases sitting between them.

Comments on this clone: A read error may account for a junction end that differs from germline. The rearrangement links TRBV5-4 to TRBJ2-7; no reliable D call. Germline V gene sequence: CDR1 SGHNT, CDR2 YYREEE (reference sequence). The CDR3 contains 13 residues. The CDR3 DNA follows: TGCGCCAGCAGCCAAGGAATCTTCTACGAGCAGTACTTC. This gives the protein CASSQGIFYEQYF.

The chain combines TRBV27 with TRBJ2-1; 12 bases match TRBD2. Germline V gene lookup returns CDR1 MNHEY and CDR2 SMNVEV (reference sequence). The CDR3 is 15 residues long. After removal of 6 bases from V and 5 bases from J, the junction contained 5 bases not matched to a gene. The DNA for the CDR3 is TGTGCCAGCAGCCCGACTAGCGGGAGAAACAATGAGCAGTTCTTC. It translates to CASSPTSGRNNEQFF.